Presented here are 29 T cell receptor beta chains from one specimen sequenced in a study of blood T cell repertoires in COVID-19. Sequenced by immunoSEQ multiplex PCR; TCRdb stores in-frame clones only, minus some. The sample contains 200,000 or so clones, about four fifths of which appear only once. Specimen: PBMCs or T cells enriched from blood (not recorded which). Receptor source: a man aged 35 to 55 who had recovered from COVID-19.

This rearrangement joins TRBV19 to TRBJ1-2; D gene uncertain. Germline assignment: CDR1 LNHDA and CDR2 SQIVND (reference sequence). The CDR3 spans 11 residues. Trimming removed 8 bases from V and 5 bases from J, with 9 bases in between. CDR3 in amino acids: CASRQAYGYTF. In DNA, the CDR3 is TGTGCCAGTCGGCAGGCTTATGGCTACACCTTC.

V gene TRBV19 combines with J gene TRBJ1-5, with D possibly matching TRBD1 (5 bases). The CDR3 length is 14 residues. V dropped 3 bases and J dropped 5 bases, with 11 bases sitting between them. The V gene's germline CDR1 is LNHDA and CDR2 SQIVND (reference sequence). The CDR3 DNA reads TGTGCCAGTAGTATCCCCCAGGGTTATCAGCCCCAGCATTTT. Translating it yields CASSIPQGYQPQHF. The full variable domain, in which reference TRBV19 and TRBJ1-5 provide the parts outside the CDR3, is DGGITQSPKYLFRKEGQNVTLSCEQNLNHDAMYWYRQDPGQGLRLIYYSQIVNDFQKGDIAEGYSVSREKKESFPLTVTSAQKNPTAFYLCASSIPQGYQPQHFGDGTRLSIL.

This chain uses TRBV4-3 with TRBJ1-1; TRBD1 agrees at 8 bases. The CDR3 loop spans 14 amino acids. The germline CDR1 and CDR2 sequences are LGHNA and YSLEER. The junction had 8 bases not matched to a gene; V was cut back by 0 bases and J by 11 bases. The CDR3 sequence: CASSQDSRTGRAFF. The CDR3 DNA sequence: TGCGCCAGCAGCCAAGATAGTCGGACAGGGCGGGCTTTCTTT.

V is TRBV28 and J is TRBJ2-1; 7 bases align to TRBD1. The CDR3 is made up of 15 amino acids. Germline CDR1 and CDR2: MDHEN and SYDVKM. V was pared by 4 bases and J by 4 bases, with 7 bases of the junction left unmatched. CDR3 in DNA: TGTGCCAGCAGTTATTCGACAGGGAGATACAATGAGCAGTTCTTC. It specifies CASSYSTGRYNEQFF.

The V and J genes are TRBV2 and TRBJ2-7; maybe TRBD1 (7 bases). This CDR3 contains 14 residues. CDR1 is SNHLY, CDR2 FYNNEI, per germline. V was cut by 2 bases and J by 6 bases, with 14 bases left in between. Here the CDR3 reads CASSERTQGGEQYF. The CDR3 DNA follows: TGTGCCAGCAGTGAACGTACCCAGGGGGGCGAGCAGTACTTC.

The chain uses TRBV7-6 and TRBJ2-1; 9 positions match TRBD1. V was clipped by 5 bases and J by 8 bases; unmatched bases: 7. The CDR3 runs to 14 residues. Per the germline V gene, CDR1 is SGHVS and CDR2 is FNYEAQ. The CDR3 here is CASSPWTGEDEQFF. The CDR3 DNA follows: TGTGCCAGCAGCCCTTGGACAGGGGAGGATGAGCAGTTCTTC. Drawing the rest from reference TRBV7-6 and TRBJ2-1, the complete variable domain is GAGVSQSPRYKVTKRGQDVALRCDPISGHVSLYWYRQALGQGPEFLTYFNYEAQQDKSGLPNDRFSAERPEGSISTLTIQRTEQRDSAMYRCASSPWTGEDEQFFGPGTRLTVL.

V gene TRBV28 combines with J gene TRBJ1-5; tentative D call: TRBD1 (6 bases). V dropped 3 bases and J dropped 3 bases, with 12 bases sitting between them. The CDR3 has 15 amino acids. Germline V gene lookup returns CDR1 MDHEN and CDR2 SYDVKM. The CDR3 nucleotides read TGTGCCAGCAGTTTGGGGGCAGGATCCAATCAGCCCCAGCATTTT. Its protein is CASSLGAGSNQPQHF.

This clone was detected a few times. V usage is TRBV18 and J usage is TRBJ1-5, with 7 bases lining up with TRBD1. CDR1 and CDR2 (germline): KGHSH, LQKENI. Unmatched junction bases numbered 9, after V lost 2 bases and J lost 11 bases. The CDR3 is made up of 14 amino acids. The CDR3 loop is CASSPSTGFYAQHF. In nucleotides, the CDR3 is TGTGCCAGCTCACCATCGACAGGGTTCTATGCCCAGCATTTT.

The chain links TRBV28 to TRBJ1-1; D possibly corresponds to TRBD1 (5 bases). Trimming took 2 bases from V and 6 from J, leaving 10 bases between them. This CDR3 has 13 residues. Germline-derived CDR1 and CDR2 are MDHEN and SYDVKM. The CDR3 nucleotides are TGTGCCAGCAGTTTACGGACAAGGTCTGAAGCTTTCTTT. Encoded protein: CASSLRTRSEAFF.

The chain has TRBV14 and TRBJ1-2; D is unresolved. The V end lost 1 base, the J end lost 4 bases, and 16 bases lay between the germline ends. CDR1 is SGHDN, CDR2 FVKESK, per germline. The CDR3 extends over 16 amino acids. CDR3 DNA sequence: TGTGCCAGCAGCCAAGCAAGGTTACGAGGGCTCTATGGCTACACCTTC. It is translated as CASSQARLRGLYGYTF.

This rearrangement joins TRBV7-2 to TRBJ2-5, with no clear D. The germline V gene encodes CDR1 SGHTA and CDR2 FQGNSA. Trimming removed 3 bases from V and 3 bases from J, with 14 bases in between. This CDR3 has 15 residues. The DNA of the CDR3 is TGTGCCAGCAGCTTCGCAGGAAAGATTAAAGAGACCCAGTACTTC. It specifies CASSFAGKIKETQYF.

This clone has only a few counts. CDR3 sequence: CASSLGQGRQPQHF. The CDR3 bases are TGTGCCAGCAGTTTAGGGCAGGGCCGGCAGCCCCAGCATTTT. V usage is TRBV28 and J usage is TRBJ1-5; D may be TRBD1 (5 bases). V was shortened by 2 bases and J by 7 bases, with 12 bases between the two germline ends. The CDR3 runs 14 residues. Germline V lookup: CDR1 MDHEN, CDR2 SYDVKM.

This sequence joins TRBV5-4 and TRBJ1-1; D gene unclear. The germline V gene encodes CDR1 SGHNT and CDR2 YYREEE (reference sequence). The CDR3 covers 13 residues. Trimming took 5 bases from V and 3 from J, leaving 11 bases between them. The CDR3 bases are TGTGCCAGCAGACGTGAAGCATACACTGAAGCTTTCTTT. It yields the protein CASRREAYTEAFF.

DNA for the CDR3: TGTGCCAGCAGCTTGCGGAGAGGGTCCTACGAGCAGTACTTC. It is translated as CASSLRRGSYEQYF. V usage is TRBV11-2 and J usage is TRBJ2-7; possibly TRBD2 for D (5 bases). The CDR3 extends over 14 amino acids. Germline CDR1 is SGHAT and CDR2 is FQNNGV. V was trimmed by 3 bases and J by 1 base, leaving 10 bases between them.

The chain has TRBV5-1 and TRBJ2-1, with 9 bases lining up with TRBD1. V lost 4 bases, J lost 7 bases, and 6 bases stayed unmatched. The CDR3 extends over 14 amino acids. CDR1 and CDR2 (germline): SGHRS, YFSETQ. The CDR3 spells CASSPGTGRNEQFF. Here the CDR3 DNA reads TGCGCCAGCAGCCCTGGGACAGGGCGGAATGAGCAGTTCTTC.

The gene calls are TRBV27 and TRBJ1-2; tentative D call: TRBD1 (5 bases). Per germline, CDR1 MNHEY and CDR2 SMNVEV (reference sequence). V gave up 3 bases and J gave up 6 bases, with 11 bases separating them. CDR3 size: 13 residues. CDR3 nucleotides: TGTGCCAGCAGTTTCTGGCAGGGTAATGGCTACACCTTC. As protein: CASSFWQGNGYTF.

This CDR3 is CASTPSREDTEAFF. CDR3 coding DNA: TGTGCCAGTACCCCGTCGAGGGAGGACACTGAAGCTTTCTTT. The chain has TRBV19 and TRBJ1-1, with D uncertain. Germline CDR1 and CDR2: LNHDA and SQIVND (reference sequence). With 7 bases removed from V and 3 bases from J, the gap between germline ends came to 15 bases. This CDR3 has 14 residues. Complete variable domain (other parts from reference TRBV19 and TRBJ1-1): DGGITQSPKYLFRKEGQNVTLSCEQNLNHDAMYWYRQDPGQGLRLIYYSQIVNDFQKGDIAEGYSVSREKKESFPLTVTSAQKNPTAFYLCASTPSREDTEAFFGQGTRLTVV.

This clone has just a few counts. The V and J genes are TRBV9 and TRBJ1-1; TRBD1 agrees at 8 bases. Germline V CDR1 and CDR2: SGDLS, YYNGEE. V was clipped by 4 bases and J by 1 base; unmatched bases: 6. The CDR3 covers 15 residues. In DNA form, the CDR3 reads TGTGCCAGCAGCCCATTGACAGGGGCGAACACTGAAGCTTTCTTT. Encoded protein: CASSPLTGANTEAFF.

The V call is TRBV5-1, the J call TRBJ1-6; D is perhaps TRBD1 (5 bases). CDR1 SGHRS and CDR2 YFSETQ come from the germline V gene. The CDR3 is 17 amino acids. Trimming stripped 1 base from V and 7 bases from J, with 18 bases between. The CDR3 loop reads CASSLSPDLGGNSPLHF. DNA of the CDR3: TGCGCCAGCAGCTTGAGTCCGGACCTGGGGGGGAATTCACCCCTCCACTTT.

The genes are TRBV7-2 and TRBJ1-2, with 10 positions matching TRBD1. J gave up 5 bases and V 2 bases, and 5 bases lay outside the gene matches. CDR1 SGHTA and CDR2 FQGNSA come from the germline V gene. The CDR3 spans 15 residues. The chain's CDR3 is CASSLSPGQGYGYTF. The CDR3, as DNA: TGTGCCAGCAGCTTATCCCCGGGACAGGGGTATGGCTACACCTTC.

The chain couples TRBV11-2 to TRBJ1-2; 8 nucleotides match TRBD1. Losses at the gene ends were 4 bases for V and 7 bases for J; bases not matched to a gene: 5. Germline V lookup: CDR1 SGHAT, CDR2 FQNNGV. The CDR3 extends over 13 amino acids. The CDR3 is CASSWDRRSGYTF. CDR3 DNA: TGTGCCAGCAGCTGGGACAGGCGATCTGGCTACACCTTC.

CDR3 DNA: TGTGCCAGCAGCTTGGGGACAGGGGAGGGTCAGCCCCAGCATTTT. Translating it yields CASSLGTGEGQPQHF. The chain joins TRBV5-4 to TRBJ1-5; TRBD1 matches 9 bases. From germline, CDR1 is SGHNT and CDR2 YYREEE (reference sequence). The V and J ends lost 0 bases and 6 bases, in that order; junction bases with no gene match: 4. The CDR3 runs 15 residues.

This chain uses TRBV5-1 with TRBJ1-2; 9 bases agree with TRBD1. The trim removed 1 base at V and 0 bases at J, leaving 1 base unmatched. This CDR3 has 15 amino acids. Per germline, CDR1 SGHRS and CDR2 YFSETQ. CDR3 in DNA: TGCGCCAGCAGCTTGAGACAGGGGGCTAACTATGGCTACACCTTC. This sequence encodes CASSLRQGANYGYTF.

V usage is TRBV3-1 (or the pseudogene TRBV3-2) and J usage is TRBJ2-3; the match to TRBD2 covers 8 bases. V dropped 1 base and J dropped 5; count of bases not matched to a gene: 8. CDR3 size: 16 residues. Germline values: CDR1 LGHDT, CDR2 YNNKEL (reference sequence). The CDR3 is CASSQVVAGWKDTQYF. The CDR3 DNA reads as TGTGCCAGCAGCCAAGTTGTAGCGGGGTGGAAAGATACGCAGTATTTT.

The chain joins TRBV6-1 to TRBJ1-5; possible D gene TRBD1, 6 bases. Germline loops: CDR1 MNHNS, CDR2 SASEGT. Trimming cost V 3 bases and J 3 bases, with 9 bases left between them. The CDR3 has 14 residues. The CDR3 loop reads CASSESGHNQPQHF. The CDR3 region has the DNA TGTGCCAGCAGTGAGTCGGGACACAATCAGCCCCAGCATTTT.

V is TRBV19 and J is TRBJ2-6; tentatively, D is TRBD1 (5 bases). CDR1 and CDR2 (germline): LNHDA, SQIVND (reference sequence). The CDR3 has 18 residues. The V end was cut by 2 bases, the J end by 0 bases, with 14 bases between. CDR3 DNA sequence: TGTGCCAGTAGTATACGCAGGGTTTTGAGCTCTGGGGCCAACGTCCTGACTTTC. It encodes CASSIRRVLSSGANVLTF.

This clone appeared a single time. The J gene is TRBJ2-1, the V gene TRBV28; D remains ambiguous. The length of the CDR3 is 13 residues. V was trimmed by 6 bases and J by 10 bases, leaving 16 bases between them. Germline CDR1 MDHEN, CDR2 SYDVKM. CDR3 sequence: CASRKGTPEEQFF. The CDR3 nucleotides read TGTGCCAGCAGGAAAGGAACCCCGGAGGAGCAGTTCTTC.

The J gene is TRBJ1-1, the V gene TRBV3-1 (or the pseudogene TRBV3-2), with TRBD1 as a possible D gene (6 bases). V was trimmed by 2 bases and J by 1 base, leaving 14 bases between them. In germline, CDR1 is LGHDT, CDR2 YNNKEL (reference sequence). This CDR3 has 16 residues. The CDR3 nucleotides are TGTGCCAGCAGCCAAAACAACAGGGACCAGAACACTGAAGCTTTCTTT. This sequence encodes CASSQNNRDQNTEAFF.

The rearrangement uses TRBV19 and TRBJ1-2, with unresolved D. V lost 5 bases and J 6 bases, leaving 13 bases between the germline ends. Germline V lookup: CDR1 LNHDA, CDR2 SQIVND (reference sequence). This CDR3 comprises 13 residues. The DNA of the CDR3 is TGTGCCAGTAGTCTCATAGCGATCGATGGCTACACCTTC. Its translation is CASSLIAIDGYTF.